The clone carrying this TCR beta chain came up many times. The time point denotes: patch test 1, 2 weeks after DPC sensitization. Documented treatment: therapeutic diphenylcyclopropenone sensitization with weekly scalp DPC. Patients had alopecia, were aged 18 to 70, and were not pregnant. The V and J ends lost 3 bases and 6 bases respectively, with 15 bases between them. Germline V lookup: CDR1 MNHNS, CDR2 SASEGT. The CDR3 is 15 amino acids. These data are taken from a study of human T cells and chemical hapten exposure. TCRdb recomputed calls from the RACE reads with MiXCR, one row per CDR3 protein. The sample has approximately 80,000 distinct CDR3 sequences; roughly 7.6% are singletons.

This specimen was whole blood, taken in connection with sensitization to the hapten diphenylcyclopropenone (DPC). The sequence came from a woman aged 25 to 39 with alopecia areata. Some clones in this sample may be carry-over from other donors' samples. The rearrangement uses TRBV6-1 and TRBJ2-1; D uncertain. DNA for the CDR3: TGTGCCAGCAGTGATTCGACATTTTCGTCCAATGAGCAGTTCTTC. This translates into CASSDSTFSSNEQFF.